These T cell receptor beta chains were read from a single sample in a study of T cells after posttransplantation cyclophosphamide. Clones were sequenced by immunoSEQ multiplex PCR, and TCRdb holds only the in-frame ones, with some missing. The table lists some 52,000 clones, 85% to 90% of them singletons. The sequenced sample was PBMCs. The receptors come from a man aged 30-40 years with a blood cancer, CMV-positive, and with a related stem cell donor. The CDR3 runs from the conserved cysteine through the conserved F or W. The D gene is left open where the match is weak. Where a row states a size, it is once, few, many or the class of an expanded clone; other rows omit it.

size,D,J,V,DNA,CDR3
-,TRBD1,TRBJ2-7,TRBV6-5,TGTGCCAGCAGTTCTCCAGCCCGGGACAGGGAATTATACCAGTACTTC,CASSSPARDRELYQYF
-,-,TRBJ2-1,TRBV6-1,TGTGCCAGCCTCTCGCAGGGTTCTCCCGGGTTCTTC,CASLSQGSPGFF
-,TRBD2,TRBJ2-7,TRBV27,TGTGCCAGCAGTTTGATTGGACTAGCTGACGAGCAGTACTTC,CASSLIGLADEQYF
-,TRBD2,TRBJ2-7,TRBV6-5,TGTGCCAGCAGCCAACCCGGGCTAGCGGGAGTTCGGCAGTACTTC,CASSQPGLAGVRQYF
-,TRBD2,TRBJ2-7,TRBV4-1,TGCGCCAGCAGACGGACTAGCTGGGAGGGGGAGCAGTACTTC,CASRRTSWEGEQYF
-,TRBD1,TRBJ2-3,TRBV30,TGTGCCTGGAGTTACAGGGGCGGGCCAGATACGCAGTATTTT,CAWSYRGGPDTQYF
-,-,TRBJ2-7,TRBV7-2,TGTGCCAGCAGCCCCCAGTACGAGCAGTACTTC,CASSPQYEQYF
-,TRBD1,TRBJ2-7,TRBV5-4,TGTGCCAGCCACCACCGGACAGGGTCTTTCTACGAGCAGTACTTC,CASHHRTGSFYEQYF
-,-,TRBJ1-4,TRBV7-2,TGTGCCAGCAGCTTTGAACTGATTAATGAAAAACTGTTTTTT,CASSFELINEKLFF
-,TRBD1,TRBJ2-7,TRBV11-2,TGTGCCAGCAGCTTAGTTGGGACAGGGGGCGCGTACGAGCAGTACTTC,CASSLVGTGGAYEQYF
-,-,TRBJ2-7,TRBV7-2,TGTGCCAGCAGCTTAGCTCGGACAGCCGGCTACGAGCAGTACTTC,CASSLARTAGYEQYF
-,-,TRBJ2-6,TRBV4-1,TGCGCCAGCAGCTTAAGTCGGGGGGCCAACGTCCTGACTTTC,CASSLSRGANVLTF
-,TRBD2,TRBJ2-7,TRBV2,TGTGCCCACGGGAGGGCCTCCTACGAGCAGTACTTC,CAHGRASYEQYF
-,TRBD2,TRBJ2-1,TRBV10-1,TGCGCCAGTTATCGCGGGAGGCGGAATGAGCAGTTCTTC,CASYRGRRNEQFF
-,TRBD2,TRBJ2-3,TRBV27,TGTGCCAGCAGTTACCTTAGCGGGAGTGGCACAGATACGCAGTATTTT,CASSYLSGSGTDTQYF
-,TRBD1,TRBJ1-1,TRBV6-1,TGTGCCACAAGGGACAGGGGAAACACTGAAGCTTTCTTT,CATRDRGNTEAFF
-,-,TRBJ2-3,TRBV2,TGTGCCAGCAAGCGAGCGCTGAGCACAGATACGCAGTATTTT,CASKRALSTDTQYF
once,TRBD1,TRBJ2-2,TRBV9,TGTGCCAGCAGCCCCCGGGACAGGGTGTGGACCGGGGAGCTGTTTTTT,CASSPRDRVWTGELFF
few,-,TRBJ1-6,TRBV30,TGTGCCTGGACGACAGTTCATAATTCACCCCTCCACTTT,CAWTTVHNSPLHF
-,TRBD2,TRBJ2-1,TRBV7-8,TGTGCCAGCAGCTTAAATCTCGGTTCTAGCGGGAGTCAAGAGCAGTTCTTC,CASSLNLGSSGSQEQFF
-,-,TRBJ1-6,TRBV5-6,TGTGCCAGCAGCTTGGGACCCGGGAATTCACCCCTCCACTTT,CASSLGPGNSPLHF
-,-,TRBJ1-5,TRBV19,TGTGCCAGTAGTGGTGGGGGGATGAATAGCAATCAGCCCCAGCATTTT,CASSGGGMNSNQPQHF
once,TRBD1,TRBJ1-5,TRBV19,TGTGCCAGTAGAGAACAGGGGGCGAGGGGCAATCAGCCCCAGCATTTT,CASREQGARGNQPQHF
-,TRBD2,TRBJ2-3,TRBV2,TGTGCCAGCATTGGAGCTAGCGGGAGTGGCATAGATACGCAGTATTTT,CASIGASGSGIDTQYF
-,TRBD2,TRBJ2-7,TRBV19,TGTGCCAGTAGTAACCTAGCGGGAGGTCGGTACGAGCAGTACTTC,CASSNLAGGRYEQYF
-,-,TRBJ2-7,TRBV6-1,TGTGCCAGCAGTCAGGTTTTAGGCGAGCAGTACTTC,CASSQVLGEQYF
-,TRBD1,TRBJ1-5,TRBV19,TGTGCCAGTAGTATTAGACAGGGACAGAATCAGCCCCAGCATTTT,CASSIRQGQNQPQHF
-,-,TRBJ2-1,TRBV19,TGTGCCAGTAGTATAGATCAAGACCGGGACAATGAGCAGTTCTTC,CASSIDQDRDNEQFF
-,-,TRBJ1-2,TRBV28,TGTGCCAGCAGCCCGGACAGCTCAAACTATGGCTACACCTTC,CASSPDSSNYGYTF
once,TRBD2,TRBJ2-2,TRBV7-6,TGTGCCAGCAGGGATGTGCCTAGCGGGAGAGGAGTCAACACCGGGGAGCTGTTTTTT,CASRDVPSGRGVNTGELFF
few,-,TRBJ2-5,TRBV5-1,TGCGCCAGCACCGTTGCCACAGGAAAAGAGACCCAGTACTTC,CASTVATGKETQYF
-,-,TRBJ2-3,TRBV7-2,TGTGCCAGCGTATACAGGGGCACAGATACGCAGTATTTT,CASVYRGTDTQYF
-,-,TRBJ2-2,TRBV7-2,TGTGCCAGCAGCTTAGGGGCCGGGGTCGGGGAGCTGTTTTTT,CASSLGAGVGELFF
-,TRBD1,TRBJ2-1,TRBV19,TGTGCCAGTAGTTTACAGGGGAGCGCCTACAATGAGCAGTTCTTC,CASSLQGSAYNEQFF
-,TRBD2,TRBJ2-1,TRBV10-2,TGCGCCAGCAGGACCCTCTTCGGACTAGCGGGAGGGGGTGAGCAGTTCTTC,CASRTLFGLAGGGEQFF
-,-,TRBJ1-5,TRBV29-1,TGCAGCGTTGTAACAGAGGGATTAACTAATCAGCCCCAGCATTTT,CSVVTEGLTNQPQHF
-,-,TRBJ1-5,TRBV19,TGTGCCAGTAGTATCCGCCAGGAGCGGGCGAGCAATCAGCCCCAGCATTTT,CASSIRQERASNQPQHF